Each of the 5 T cell receptor beta chains below was sequenced from the same sample in a study of cytomegalovirus exposure and HLA in healthy donors. PCR primers comprised 60 Vbeta and 13 Jbeta primers. The protocol was immunoSEQ multiplex PCR, while the TCRdb copy is restricted to in-frame clones and leaves out a portion. The sample lists almost 70,000 clones, under 80% occurring once. Sequencing was done on a sample of PBMCs. These receptors came from a male donor in good health and CMV-seropositive.

The chain is built from TRBV11-2 and TRBJ2-7, with TRBD1 matching 7 bases. This CDR3 region has 13 residues. V shed 7 bases and J 7 bases; nucleotides not matched to a gene: 10. The germline CDR1 and CDR2 sequences are SGHAT and FQNNGV. CDR3 nucleotide sequence: TGTGCCAGCACCCAGGACAGGAGCAGGGAGCAGTACTTC. Protein sequence: CASTQDRSREQYF.

This chain links TRBV6-1 with TRBJ1-1; 7 nucleotides line up with TRBD1. Trimming at V came to 6 bases and at J to 4 bases, leaving 8 bases not matched to a gene. Germline-derived CDR1 and CDR2 are MNHNS and SASEGT. The CDR3 is 14 residues long. DNA for the CDR3: TGTGCCAGCAGACTAACAGGGGTCGGCACTGAAGCTTTCTTT. Protein product: CASRLTGVGTEAFF.

The V and J genes are TRBV7-9 and TRBJ1-2; possibly TRBD1 for D (5 bases). Deletions cut 3 bases from V and 0 bases from J, with 11 bases between. CDR1 is SEHNR and CDR2 is FQNEAQ in the germline V gene (reference sequence). The CDR3 has 15 amino acids. In nucleotides, the CDR3 is TGTGCCAGCAGCTTGGGCACAGGCACTAACTATGGCTACACCTTC. This encodes CASSLGTGTNYGYTF.

There are a few counts of this clone. Other nucleotide sequences from this sample produce the same CDR3. This chain joins TRBV7-2 and TRBJ2-7; TRBD2 matches 8 bases. V shed 1 base and J 0 bases; nucleotides not matched to a gene: 8. CDR1 and CDR2 from the germline V gene are SGHTA and FQGNSA. The CDR3 is 17 amino acids. The CDR3 DNA sequence: TGTGCCAGCAGCTTAGGAACGGGGGGGATCTTCTCCTACGAGCAGTACTTC. It encodes CASSLGTGGIFSYEQYF.

This sequence joins TRBV28 and TRBJ2-5; perhaps TRBD1 as D (5 bases). V was shortened by 6 bases and J by 1 base, with 9 bases between the two germline ends. The CDR3 covers 13 residues. Per the germline V gene, CDR1 is MDHEN and CDR2 is SYDVKM. For the CDR3, the DNA is TGTGCCAGCAGCGACAGCTCCCAAGAGACCCAGTACTTC. Translated, it gives CASSDSSQETQYF.